This entry concerns a single T cell receptor beta chain. Its target antigen remains unknown. No quality values exist for individual bases; no much larger clone is one base distant. Germline trimming: 6 bases from V, 9 bases from J; junction bases outside gene matches: 11. Inclusive of the bounding cysteine and phenylalanine, the CDR3 is 14 residues long. Just CDR3 DNA is preserved here, 42 bases in frame from base 1. The germline V gene encodes CDR1 SGHRS and CDR2 YFSETQ. This entry comes from a study of blood T cell repertoires in COVID-19 (dated by TCRdb to about 2020). A note on the overall study: The collaborator samples originated in the United States, Italy and Spain and spanned the acute and convalescent phases of COVID-19. The prospective study material was composed of cDNA or gDNA derived from T cells, B-cell-depleted T cells, or PBMCs. The dataset comprised deeply sampled blood TCRbeta repertoires from subjects exposed to, actively infected with, or recovered from COVID-19. A freely available public database, intended as a resource for researchers studying the immune response to SARS-CoV-2, is where the repertoires were released. The samples were drawn from the first 160 participants of the ongoing ImmuneRACE study and from some 1,300 subjects provided by 6 global collaborators. Sample metadata almost always included a de-identified subject ID, COVID-19 status, age in years and sex. Where available, HLA class I and class II types were obtained from metadata supplied by the sample provider rather than from assay-based typing.

Collaborating institutions collected whole blood in K2EDTA tubes following their own protocols. For TCRbeta analysis, collaborators shipped samples in one of three forms: frozen whole blood, isolated PBMCs, or DNA extracted from either of those sample types. TCRbeta CDR3 regions were amplified from genomic DNA using the immunoSEQ Assay, a bias-controlled multiplex PCR. The authors' pipeline ran thus. The number of nucleated cells in each sample was estimated from the amplification of reference gene primers within the assay. To quantify the absolute abundance of each unique TCRbeta CDR3 rearrangement, sequence reads were collapsed and filtered. For each sample, productive Simpson clonality was calculated as the square root of Simpson's diversity index across productive rearrangements. TCRdb obtained this table from immuneACCESS and retained in-frame rearrangements with V and J assigned. These tables miss some clones; where compared with another copy, unresolved V genes account for less than half of the shortfall, and the remainder is unexplained. The V and J calls and clone size come from that table; D and trimming were worked out from the DNA. Recorded for this sample are about 310,000 clones; more than 75% of them occurred a single time. In total, the top ten clones hold 1% of the sample.

The investigation overall reported the following: The amount of clinical and demographic metadata varied by source and participant and was provided uncurated.

Here the chain combines TRBV5-1 and TRBJ2-1, with TRBD1 matching 8 junction bases. The source is a man aged 50 or older with active or convalescent COVID-19. Material for sequencing was peripheral blood. The nucleotide sequence reads TGCGCCAGCATGCCCAGGTCAGGGGGCGTTGAGCAGTTCTTC. Its coded protein is CASMPRSGGVEQFF. Outside the CDR3, residues come from the reference TRBV5-1 and TRBJ2-1 proteins, so the full variable domain is: KAGVTQTPRYLIKTRGQQVTLSCSPISGHRSVSWYQQTPGQGLQFLFEYFSETQRNKGNFPGRFSGRQFSNSRSEMNVSTLELGDSALYLCASMPRSGGVEQFFGPGTRLTVL.